These 30 T cell receptor beta chains share one sample of origin, sequenced in a study of blood T cell repertoires in COVID-19. Clones were sequenced by immunoSEQ multiplex PCR, and TCRdb holds only the in-frame ones, with some missing. The sample includes about 98,000 clones, about four fifths seen only once; the top ten take roughly 18%. The specimen sequenced was peripheral blood. All receptors derive from a man older than 75 with acute or convalescent COVID-19.

This clone was observed a few times. This chain links TRBV5-4 with TRBJ2-1; 9 bases map to TRBD2. CDR1 SGHNT and CDR2 YYREEE come from the germline V gene (reference sequence). This CDR3 comprises 18 residues. J lost 3 bases, V lost 3 bases, and 13 bases had no gene match. CDR3 sequence (DNA): TGTGCCAGCAGCTCCGGAGGGGCGACTAGCGGAAGCTACAATGAGCAGTTCTTC. Protein: CASSSGGATSGSYNEQFF.

The V gene is TRBV27, the J gene TRBJ2-1, with 11 bases aligning to TRBD2. The V and J ends lost 6 bases and 7 bases, in that order; junction bases with no gene match: 8. Germline-derived CDR1 and CDR2 are MNHEY and SMNVEV (reference sequence). The CDR3 is 15 residues long. The CDR3 nucleotides are TGTGCCAGCAGCATAGCGGGAGGGCCACGAAATGAGCAGTTCTTC. Its protein product is CASSIAGGPRNEQFF.

This chain uses TRBV28 with TRBJ1-2; TRBD1 agrees at 8 bases. From germline, CDR1 is MDHEN and CDR2 SYDVKM. This CDR3 is built from 11 residues. V lost 8 bases to trimming and J lost 7 bases; unmatched junction nucleotides: 3. The CDR3 spells CASVQGGGYTF. The CDR3 region has the DNA TGTGCCAGCGTACAGGGGGGTGGCTACACCTTC.

Of note for this clone: One junction end does not reproduce the germline sequence, and a read error may be involved. The chain's CDR3 is CAISESATPLSGDPVF. DNA of the CDR3: TGTGCCATCAGTGAGTCGGCGACCCCCCTTTCCGGAGACCCGGTCTTC. This chain links TRBV10-3 with TRBJ2-1; D gene uncertain. CDR3 length: 16 residues. CDR1 and CDR2 from the germline V gene are ENHRY and SYGVKD.

In this sample, this clone turned up many times. The chain carries TRBV27 and TRBJ2-1, with TRBD2 matching over 10 bases. This CDR3 spans 16 amino acids. The germline CDR1 and CDR2 sequences are MNHEY and SMNVEV (reference sequence). V lost 5 bases and J lost 3; bases outside the gene matches: 7. The CDR3 DNA follows: TGTGCCAGCAGTCCCGCAGCGGGAGGGGGCTACAATGAGCAGTTCTTC. Amino acid sequence: CASSPAAGGGYNEQFF.

V and J are TRBV4-3 and TRBJ1-5; TRBD1 is a possible D gene (5 bases). V lost 0 bases, J lost 5 bases, and 11 bases lay in between. This CDR3 spans 15 amino acids. Germline lookup yields CDR1 LGHNA and CDR2 YSLEER. In DNA, the CDR3 is TGCGCCAGCAGCCAAGAGGAGGGGAGGGATCAGCCCCAGCATTTT. Its protein is CASSQEEGRDQPQHF.

The chain couples TRBV5-1 to TRBJ1-3; 9 bases are a match to TRBD1. The CDR3 is 14 residues long. Per the germline V gene, CDR1 is SGHRS and CDR2 is YFSETQ. V dropped 4 bases and J dropped 6; count of bases not matched to a gene: 5. CDR3 nucleotides: TGCGCCAGCAGCCAGGGACAGGGCAAAAACACCATATATTTT. This gives the protein CASSQGQGKNTIYF.

This chain uses TRBV11-2 with TRBJ2-1, with 8 bases aligning to TRBD1. This CDR3 has 16 amino acids. The germline CDR1 and CDR2 sequences are SGHAT and FQNNGV. Trimming at V came to 4 bases and at J to 7 bases, leaving 12 bases not matched to a gene. The CDR3 DNA follows: TGTGCCAGCAGCTACTTCCGGACAGGGCGGATGAATGAGCAGTTCTTC. Encoded protein: CASSYFRTGRMNEQFF.

The V gene is TRBV6-2 or TRBV6-3, the J gene TRBJ1-1; D ambiguous. The V and J ends lost 3 bases and 6 bases respectively, with 11 bases between them. This CDR3 is built from 13 residues. The germline gives CDR1 MNHEY, CDR2 SVGEGT. The DNA of the CDR3 is TGTGCCAGCAGTTATACGGGGAGATCTGAAGCTTTCTTT. Amino acid sequence: CASSYTGRSEAFF.

This chain links TRBV20-1 with TRBJ1-2; tentatively, D is TRBD1 (6 bases). V was cut by 3 bases and J by 6 bases, with 14 bases left in between. The CDR3 consists of 13 residues. Germline V gene lookup returns CDR1 DFQATT and CDR2 SNEGSKA (reference sequence). The CDR3 coding sequence is TGCAGTGCTAGTGTACAGGGTGAGGATGGCTACACCTTC. Translation gives CSASVQGEDGYTF.

Only one count was recorded for this clone. V gene TRBV5-8 combines with J gene TRBJ2-1; D ambiguous. This CDR3 spans 12 amino acids. Trimming took off 5 bases at V and 9 bases at J, with 12 bases between the two ends. Germline V gene sequence: CDR1 SGHTS, CDR2 YDEGEE. CDR3 region: CASRPGAGEQFF. DNA for the CDR3: TGTGCCAGCAGACCCGGTGCCGGTGAGCAGTTCTTC.

The chain links TRBV12-3 or TRBV12-4 to TRBJ1-4; D is possibly TRBD1 (6 bases). V shed 0 bases and J shed 8 bases, with 7 bases lying between them. CDR3 length: 13 residues. The CDR3 sequence: CASSLAGTEKLFF. CDR3 bases: TGTGCCAGCAGTTTAGCGGGGACAGAAAAACTGTTTTTT.

This CDR3 is CSVEEGSSNQPQHF. For the CDR3, the DNA is TGCAGCGTTGAAGAAGGGAGTAGCAATCAGCCCCAGCATTTT. The V gene is TRBV29-1, the J gene TRBJ1-5; D gene ambiguous. Germline V gene sequence: CDR1 SQVTM, CDR2 ANQGSEA. The V end lost 0 bases, the J end lost 0 bases, and 6 bases lay between the germline ends. The CDR3 totals 14 residues.

The rearrangement links TRBV4-3 to TRBJ1-2, with D hard to call. The CDR3 is made up of 14 amino acids. Per the germline V gene, CDR1 is LGHNA and CDR2 is YSLEER. V lost 0 bases to trimming and J lost 4 bases, with 9 bases between them. The chain's CDR3 is CASSQELLTYGYTF. DNA for the CDR3: TGCGCCAGCAGCCAAGAACTTCTTACCTATGGCTACACCTTC.

The CDR3 protein is CASTTGVANTEAFF. CDR3 coding DNA: TGCGCCAGCACCACGGGGGTTGCGAACACTGAAGCTTTCTTT. This sequence joins TRBV5-1 and TRBJ1-1; TRBD1 is a possible D gene (5 bases). CDR3 length equals 14 residues. The ends were cut back, 6 bases at V and 1 base at J, with 13 bases in the middle. Germline V gene data show CDR1 as SGHRS and CDR2 as YFSETQ.

The J gene is TRBJ2-5, the V gene TRBV19; 7 bases agree with TRBD1. Germline V CDR1 and CDR2: LNHDA, SQIVND (reference sequence). The CDR3 is 15 amino acids. The V and J ends lost 5 bases and 4 bases, in that order; junction bases with no gene match: 10. The CDR3 bases are TGTGCCAGTAGTGGGAAGGGGGCGCGGGCAGAGACCCAGTACTTC. This sequence encodes CASSGKGARAETQYF.

J is TRBJ2-6 and V is TRBV18; a weak D match, TRBD1 (5 bases). CDR3 length: 18 residues. V was pared by 1 base and J by 4 bases, with 17 bases between. Germline values: CDR1 KGHSH, CDR2 LQKENI. The CDR3 sequence is CASSPQYQVGPGANVLTF. The CDR3, as DNA: TGTGCCAGCTCACCACAATACCAGGTGGGGCCCGGGGCCAACGTCCTGACTTTC.

CDR3: CASSSGLAGGGTGELFF. The DNA for the CDR3 is TGTGCCAGCAGCTCGGGACTAGCGGGGGGTGGTACCGGGGAGCTGTTTTTT. The chain links TRBV5-4 to TRBJ2-2; 15 bases are shared with TRBD2. V lost 3 bases and J lost 5; bases outside the gene matches: 5. Germline-derived CDR1 and CDR2 are SGHNT and YYREEE (reference sequence). The CDR3 contains 17 residues.

The genes are TRBV6-6 and TRBJ2-7; no clear D gene. The CDR3 loop spans 14 amino acids. Germline V gene data show CDR1 as MNHNY and CDR2 as SVGAGI (reference sequence). V was shortened by 6 bases and J by 2 bases, with 14 bases between the two germline ends. The DNA for the CDR3 is TGTGCCAGCAGAAACGAGCGTACGGCCTACGAGCAGTACTTC. It codes for CASRNERTAYEQYF.

The V and J genes are TRBV6-2 or TRBV6-3 and TRBJ1-2, with D possibly TRBD1 on 6 matching bases. The CDR3 totals 13 residues. Germline CDR1 reads MNHEY; CDR2 reads SVGEGT. Trimming took off 6 bases at V and 4 bases at J, with 12 bases between the two ends. This chain's CDR3 is CASSDRTIYGYTF. CDR3 bases: TGTGCCAGCAGCGACAGGACGATCTATGGCTACACCTTC.

V and J are TRBV4-1 and TRBJ1-1, with no clear D. Germline CDR1 is MGHRA and CDR2 is YSYEKL. Trimming pared 0 bases from V and 1 base from J, leaving 15 bases between. This CDR3 region has 17 residues. CDR3: CASSQDVGRSGNTEAFF. Here the CDR3 DNA reads TGCGCCAGCAGCCAAGATGTGGGGAGGTCGGGGAACACTGAAGCTTTCTTT.

This clone was counted a single time. This chain joins TRBV19 and TRBJ2-7; TRBD2 aligns across 7 bases. The CDR3 has 14 amino acids. The germline gives CDR1 LNHDA, CDR2 SQIVND (reference sequence). Trimming cost V 9 bases and J 6 bases; bases outside gene matches: 14. This CDR3 reads CASARGGRPFEQYF. The DNA for the CDR3 is TGTGCCAGCGCCCGGGGCGGGAGACCGTTCGAGCAGTACTTC.

This chain joins TRBV19 and TRBJ2-7, with D possibly matching TRBD1 (5 bases). V lost 1 base and J lost 6, with 13 bases in between. The CDR3 has 14 amino acids. Per the germline V gene, CDR1 is LNHDA and CDR2 is SQIVND (reference sequence). DNA of the CDR3: TGTGCCAGTAGTATAGGAGGCAGGGTGGGCGAGCAGTACTTC. Translation gives CASSIGGRVGEQYF.

This clone has only one observation. The V gene is TRBV5-4, the J gene TRBJ2-3; the match to TRBD2 covers 11 bases. V lost 4 bases to trimming and J lost 5 bases; unmatched junction nucleotides: 9. The CDR3 totals 16 residues. Germline V lookup: CDR1 SGHNT, CDR2 YYREEE (reference sequence). CDR3 nucleotide sequence: TGTGCCAGCAGCAGCACGACTAGCGGGACAATAGATACGCAGTATTTT. It encodes CASSSTTSGTIDTQYF. Variable domain in full (rest from reference TRBV5-4 and TRBJ2-3): ETGVTQSPTHLIKTRGQQVTLRCSSQSGHNTVSWYQQALGQGPQFIFQYYREEENGRGNFPPRFSGLQFPNYSSELNVNALELDDSALYLCASSSTTSGTIDTQYFGPGTRLTVL.

The J gene is TRBJ2-1, the V gene TRBV7-2, with 8 bases identical to TRBD2. CDR3 length: 14 residues. With 5 bases clipped from V and 8 bases from J, the junction kept 8 bases outside the gene matches. Germline V gene data show CDR1 as SGHTA and CDR2 as FQGNSA. The CDR3: CASSPGTSLHEQFF. The CDR3 region has the DNA TGTGCCAGCAGCCCCGGGACTAGTCTCCATGAGCAGTTCTTC.

This chain links TRBV28 with TRBJ1-1; 7 positions match TRBD1. Per the germline V gene, CDR1 is MDHEN and CDR2 is SYDVKM. V shed 5 bases, J shed 1 base, and the junction held 4 bases outside the gene matches. This CDR3 contains 14 residues. The CDR3 sequence is CASSTGTANTEAFF. CDR3 nucleotide sequence: TGTGCCAGCAGTACCGGGACAGCGAACACTGAAGCTTTCTTT.

This chain uses TRBV9 with TRBJ2-7; perhaps TRBD1 as D (5 bases). The CDR3 has 14 residues. V shed 4 bases and J shed 6 bases, with 17 bases lying between them. CDR1 and CDR2 (germline): SGDLS, YYNGEE. The CDR3, as DNA: TGTGCCAGCAGCCCCTCGGCAGGGTCGCGCGAGCAGTACTTC. Translation gives CASSPSAGSREQYF.

CDR3 protein: CASSPLRGASSTDTQYF. In DNA form, the CDR3 reads TGTGCCAGCAGCCCCCTTCGGGGGGCCTCTAGCACAGATACGCAGTATTTT. The chain is built from TRBV16 and TRBJ2-3; D is perhaps TRBD2 (7 bases). The CDR3 is 17 amino acids. Germline CDR1 reads KGHSY; CDR2 reads FQNENV. V lost 4 bases and J lost 0, with 17 bases in between.

The chain has TRBV10-1 and TRBJ2-3, with 8 bases identical to TRBD2. The germline V gene has CDR1 WNHNN and CDR2 SYGVQD (reference sequence). There are 15 residues in the CDR3. After removal of 5 bases from V and 2 bases from J, the junction contained 6 bases not matched to a gene. The CDR3 region is CASSSGRLPTDTQYF. For the CDR3, the DNA is TGCGCCAGCAGTAGCGGGAGACTACCCACAGATACGCAGTATTTT.

This clone was recorded once. J is TRBJ1-5 and V is TRBV30; the match to TRBD1 covers 9 bases. V lost 1 base to trimming and J lost 3 bases; unmatched junction nucleotides: 10. The CDR3 extends over 17 amino acids. The germline V gene has CDR1 GTSNPN and CDR2 SVGIG (reference sequence). The CDR3 coding sequence is TGTGCCTGGAGTGCCCGGACAGGGGTGGGGAACAATCAGCCCCAGCATTTT. This translates into CAWSARTGVGNNQPQHF.